This T cell receptor (beta chain) was obtained from a study of shared clonotypes between healthy human individuals (dated by TCRdb to the early 2020s). About the full investigation: The cohort included three men and a couple of women between 18 and 49 years of age. For each donor, CD4 naive and CD4 memory were each run on three plates, CD8 naive on two plates, and CD8 memory on one plate. To estimate repertoire size and how much clonotypes are shared between individuals, the study performed deep sequencing of blood TCR repertoires from 4 to 6 healthy adults. To increase sequencing depth and limit assay-specific biases, different laboratories used diverse techniques to prepare libraries and sequence TCR repertoires. Between about 0.85 and 8.9 billion PBMCs per donor were obtained by leukapheresis. General study outcomes and caveats: The small number of donors limited the genetic and exposure-history diversity represented. Higher generation probabilities were observed for clonotypes shared by all four sorted-subset donors than for non-shared clonotypes. Naive subsets generally had larger estimated clonotype richness than memory subsets did. Even with the large sequencing depth, rarefaction of the sorted-subset datasets indicated that sequencing was incomplete. Based on pairwise subsampling, the degree of clonotype sharing among donors was expected to be affected by sequencing depth. Sampling was limited to blood, and TCR repertoires in tissue likely differ from TCR repertoires in blood. Across a handful of donors, about 4.5% of naive CD4, 3.5% of naive CD8, around 2.5% of memory CD4, and about 0.44% of memory CD8 clonotypes were shared.

Measured from the cysteine to the phenylalanine, the CDR3 is 13 residues long. The kept DNA is CDR3 alone, 39 bases in frame from the first base. The germline V gene yields SGHAT for CDR1 and FQNNGV for CDR2. Cut back by 1 base and 6 bases, the V and J ends lie 10 bases apart. CD8 naive samples consisted of CD45RO-negative cells that were positively selected for CCR7, yielding a CD45RA+CCR7+ population without TemRA cells. Healthy HIV-negative adults with no recently reported acute infections or vaccinations were included as donors. Every donor was a Caucasian adult living in Nashville, Tennessee, USA. Blood was obtained by leukapheresis, after which PBMCs were separated by Ficoll-Histopaque density gradient centrifugation and cryopreserved in liquid nitrogen vapor phase. Purity and quantity of every magnetically sorted T cell population were checked by analytical flow cytometry. Genomic DNA was isolated from each sorted fraction and quantified by UV absorbance on a Nanodrop 2000c.

For this clone: Its antigen target is currently unknown. Base qualities are missing; no much larger clone stands one base away.

Using the deep immunoSEQ assay, TCR CDR3 regions were amplified from genomic DNA by multiplex PCR. Genomic DNA extracted from each cell subset was distributed evenly over all wells of several immunoSEQ 96-well plates, and each plate served as one replicate. For sorted subsets, around 200 ng genomic DNA, equal to about 30,000 T cell genomes, was loaded into each replicate PCR. The purified libraries were quantified using a Qubit 3.0 fluorometer, sized with a Bioanalyzer 2100, and then quantified again using the KAPA Library Quantification kit. Each immunoSEQ 96-well plate was sequenced on its own single-read 150-cycle Illumina NextSeq 550 flow cell. The authors' pipeline ran thus. Because only junctional sequences without quality scores were contained in the immunoSEQ output, filtering matching that applied to full-length reads could not be performed. To assign V/J genes and CDR3, sequences were annotated against IMGT germline references using PyIR, a Python wrapper for IgBLAST v1.9. Reads with weak V/J assignments (E-value above 1e-6), missing CDR3, stop codons, out-of-frame junctions, or ambiguous translated residues were removed. V3J clonotypes were defined as sequences sharing an identical inferred V gene, J gene, and CDR3 amino acid sequence. To compute the percentage overlap between repertoires, the number of shared unique clonotypes was divided by the size of the smaller repertoire. Three approaches were used to assess repertoire richness: RTK rarefaction, the Chao1 estimator, and Recon v2.1 estimates of unobserved clonotypes. Generation probabilities for all TCRbeta clonotypes obtained by the gDNA method from four donors were computed using OLGA. Not all clones reach the TCRdb copy of this immuneACCESS table, which keeps in-frame sequences only. Checked studies attribute under half of the gap to unresolved V genes and leave the rest unexplained. The V and J calls and clone size come from that table; D and trimming were worked out from the DNA. This sample gives 550,000 to 750,000 clones in total; roughly 95% of them show up just once. The ten largest clones add up to roughly 0.1% of the sample.

The rearrangement combines TRBV11-2 with TRBJ2-7; no D gene is confidently identified. This TCR came from a woman in her twenties or thirties in good health. Specimen: naive CD8+ T cells sorted from blood. The cell subset or site label, read with the paper, signifies: CD45RA+CCR7+. The sequence in DNA is TGTGCCAGCAGCTTAGGGATGGGATCCGAGCAGTACTTC. Translated, it reads CASSLGMGSEQYF.